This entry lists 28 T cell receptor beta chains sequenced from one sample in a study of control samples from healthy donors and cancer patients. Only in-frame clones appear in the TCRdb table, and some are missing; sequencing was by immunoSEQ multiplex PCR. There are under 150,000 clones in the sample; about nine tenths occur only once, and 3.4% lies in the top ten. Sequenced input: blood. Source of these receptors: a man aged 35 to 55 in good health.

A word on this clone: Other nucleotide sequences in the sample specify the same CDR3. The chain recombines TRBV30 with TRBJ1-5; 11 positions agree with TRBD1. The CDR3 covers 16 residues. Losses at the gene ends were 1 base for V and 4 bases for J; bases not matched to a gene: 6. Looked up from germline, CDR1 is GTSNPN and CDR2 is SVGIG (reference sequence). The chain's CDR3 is CAWSADRGLGNQPQHF. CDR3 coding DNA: TGTGCCTGGAGTGCGGACAGGGGGCTTGGGAATCAGCCCCAGCATTTT.

In nucleotides, the CDR3 is TGTGCCAGCAGCCCAAATACAGGGAGCAATCAGCCCCAGCATTTT. Translated, it gives CASSPNTGSNQPQHF. The V call is TRBV7-8, the J call TRBJ1-5; maybe TRBD1 (6 bases). Germline assignment: CDR1 SGHVS and CDR2 FQNEAQ. The V gene lost 5 bases and the J gene lost 1 base, with 12 bases spanning the gap. CDR3 length: 15 residues. The entire variable domain, with the rest obtained from reference TRBV7-8 and TRBJ1-5, is as follows: GAGVSQSPRYKVAKRGQDVALRCDPISGHVSLFWYQQALGQGPEFLTYFQNEAQLDKSGLPSDRFFAERPEGSVSTLKIQRTQQEDSAVYLCASSPNTGSNQPQHFGDGTRLSIL.

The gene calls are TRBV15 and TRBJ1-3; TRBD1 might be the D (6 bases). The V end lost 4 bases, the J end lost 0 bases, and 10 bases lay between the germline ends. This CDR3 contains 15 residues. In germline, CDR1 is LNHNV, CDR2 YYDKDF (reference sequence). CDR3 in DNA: TGTGCCACCAGCAATGAAGGGGGCTCTGGAAACACCATATATTTT. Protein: CATSNEGGSGNTIYF.

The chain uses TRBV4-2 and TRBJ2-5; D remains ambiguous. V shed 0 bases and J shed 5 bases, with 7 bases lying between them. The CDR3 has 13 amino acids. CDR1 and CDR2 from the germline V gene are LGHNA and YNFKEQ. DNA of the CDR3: TGTGCCAGCAGCCAAGATAGCAGGGAGACCCAGTACTTC. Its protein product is CASSQDSRETQYF.

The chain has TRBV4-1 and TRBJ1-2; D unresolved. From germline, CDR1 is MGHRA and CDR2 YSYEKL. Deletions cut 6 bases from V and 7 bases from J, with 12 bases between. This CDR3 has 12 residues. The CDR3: CASSATSLGYTF. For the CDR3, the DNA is TGCGCCAGCAGTGCAACATCTCTTGGCTACACCTTC.

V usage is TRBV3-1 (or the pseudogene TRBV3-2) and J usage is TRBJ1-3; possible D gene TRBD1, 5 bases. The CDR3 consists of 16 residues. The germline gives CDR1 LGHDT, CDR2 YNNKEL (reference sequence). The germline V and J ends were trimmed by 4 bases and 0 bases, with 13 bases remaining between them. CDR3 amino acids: CASSLGTGTSGNTIYF. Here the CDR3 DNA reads TGTGCCAGCAGCCTTGGGACGGGGACCTCTGGAAACACCATATATTTT.

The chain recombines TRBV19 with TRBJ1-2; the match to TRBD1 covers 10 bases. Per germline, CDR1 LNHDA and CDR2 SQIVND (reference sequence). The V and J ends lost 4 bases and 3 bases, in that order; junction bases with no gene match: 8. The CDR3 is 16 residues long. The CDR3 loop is CASSTRTGGQDYGYTF. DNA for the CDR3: TGTGCCAGTAGTACCCGGACAGGGGGTCAGGACTATGGCTACACCTTC.

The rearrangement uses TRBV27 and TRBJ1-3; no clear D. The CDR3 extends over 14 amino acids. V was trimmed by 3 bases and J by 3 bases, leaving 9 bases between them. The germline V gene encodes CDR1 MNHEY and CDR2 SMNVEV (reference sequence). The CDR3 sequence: CASSFTGSGNTIYF. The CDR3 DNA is TGTGCCAGCAGTTTCACCGGGAGTGGAAACACCATATATTTT.

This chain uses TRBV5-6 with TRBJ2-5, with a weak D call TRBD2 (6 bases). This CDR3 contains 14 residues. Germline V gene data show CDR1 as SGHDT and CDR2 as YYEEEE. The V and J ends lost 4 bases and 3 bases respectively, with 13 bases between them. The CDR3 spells CASSGGMGEETQYF. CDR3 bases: TGTGCCAGCAGCGGGGGGATGGGCGAAGAGACCCAGTACTTC. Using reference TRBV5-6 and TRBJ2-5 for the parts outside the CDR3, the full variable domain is DAGVTQSPTHLIKTRGQQVTLRCSPKSGHDTVSWYQQALGQGPQFIFQYYEEEERQRGNFPDRFSGHQFPNYSSELNVNALLLGDSALYLCASSGGMGEETQYFGPGTRLLVL.

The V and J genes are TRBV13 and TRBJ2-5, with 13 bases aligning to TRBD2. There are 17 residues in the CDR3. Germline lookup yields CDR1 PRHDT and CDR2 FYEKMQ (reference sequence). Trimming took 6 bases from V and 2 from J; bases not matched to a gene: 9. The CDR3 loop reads CASSSTSGGPTQETQYF. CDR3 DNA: TGTGCCAGCAGTTCGACTAGCGGGGGGCCTACTCAAGAGACCCAGTACTTC.

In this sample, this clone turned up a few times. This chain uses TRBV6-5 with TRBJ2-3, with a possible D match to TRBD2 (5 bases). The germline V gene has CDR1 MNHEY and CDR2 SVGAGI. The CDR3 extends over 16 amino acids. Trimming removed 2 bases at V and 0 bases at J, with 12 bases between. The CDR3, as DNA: TGTGCCAGCAGTTACCGACTACCCTATAGCACAGATACGCAGTATTTT. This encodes CASSYRLPYSTDTQYF.

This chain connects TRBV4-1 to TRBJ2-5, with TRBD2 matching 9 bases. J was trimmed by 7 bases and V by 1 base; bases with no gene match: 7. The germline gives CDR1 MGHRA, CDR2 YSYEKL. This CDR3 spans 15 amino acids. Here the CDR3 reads CASSQGLAEGRTQYF. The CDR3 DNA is TGCGCCAGCAGCCAAGGACTAGCGGAGGGAAGGACCCAGTACTTC.

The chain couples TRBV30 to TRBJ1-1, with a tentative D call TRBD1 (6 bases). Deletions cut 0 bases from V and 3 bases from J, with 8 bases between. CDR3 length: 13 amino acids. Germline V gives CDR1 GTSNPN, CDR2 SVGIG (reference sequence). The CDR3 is CAWSVQGYTEAFF. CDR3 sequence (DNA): TGTGCCTGGAGTGTACAGGGATACACTGAAGCTTTCTTT.

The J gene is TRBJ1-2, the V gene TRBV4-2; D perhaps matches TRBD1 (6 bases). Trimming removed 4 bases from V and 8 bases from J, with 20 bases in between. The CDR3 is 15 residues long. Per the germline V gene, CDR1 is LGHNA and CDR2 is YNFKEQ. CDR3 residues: CASSPLQGKGGGYTF. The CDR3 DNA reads TGTGCCAGCAGCCCGCTCCAGGGGAAGGGCGGGGGCTACACCTTC.

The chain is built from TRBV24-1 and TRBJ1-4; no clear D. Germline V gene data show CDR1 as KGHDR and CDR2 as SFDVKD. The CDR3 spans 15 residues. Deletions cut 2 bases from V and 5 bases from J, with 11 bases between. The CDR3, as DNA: TGTGCCACCAGTGATTCTCACGGAAGGAATGAAAAACTGTTTTTT. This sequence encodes CATSDSHGRNEKLFF.

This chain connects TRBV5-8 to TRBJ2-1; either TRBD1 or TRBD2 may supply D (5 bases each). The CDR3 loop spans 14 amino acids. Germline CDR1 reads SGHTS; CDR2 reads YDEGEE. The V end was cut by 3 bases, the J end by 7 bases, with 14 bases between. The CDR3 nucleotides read TGTGCCAGCAGCTATAGCGTTGGGGCGAATGAGCAGTTCTTC. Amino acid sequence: CASSYSVGANEQFF. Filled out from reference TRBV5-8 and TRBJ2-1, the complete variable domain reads EAGVTQSPTHLIKTRGQQATLRCSPISGHTSVYWYQQALGLGLQFLLWYDEGEERNRGNFPPRFSGRQFPNYSSELNVNALELEDSALYLCASSYSVGANEQFFGPGTRLTVL.

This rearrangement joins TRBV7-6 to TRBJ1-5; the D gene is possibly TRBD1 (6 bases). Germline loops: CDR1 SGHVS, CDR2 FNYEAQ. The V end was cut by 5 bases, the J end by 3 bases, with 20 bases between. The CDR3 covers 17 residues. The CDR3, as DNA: TGTGCCAGCAGCAGAAATACAGGGATGACGGTCAATCAGCCCCAGCATTTT. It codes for CASSRNTGMTVNQPQHF.

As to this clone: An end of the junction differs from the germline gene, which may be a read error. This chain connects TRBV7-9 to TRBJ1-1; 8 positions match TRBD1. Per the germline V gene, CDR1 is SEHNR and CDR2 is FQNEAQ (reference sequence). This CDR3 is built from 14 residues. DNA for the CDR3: TGTGCCAGCACCAGACAGGGGTCAAACATTGAAGCTTTCTTT. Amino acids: CASTRQGSNIEAFF.

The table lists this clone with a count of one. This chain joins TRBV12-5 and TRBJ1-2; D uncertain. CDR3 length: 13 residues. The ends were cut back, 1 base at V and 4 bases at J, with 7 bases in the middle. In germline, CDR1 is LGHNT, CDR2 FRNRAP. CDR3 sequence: CASGLAGLYGYTF. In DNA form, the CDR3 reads TGTGCTAGTGGTTTGGCGGGCCTCTATGGCTACACCTTC.

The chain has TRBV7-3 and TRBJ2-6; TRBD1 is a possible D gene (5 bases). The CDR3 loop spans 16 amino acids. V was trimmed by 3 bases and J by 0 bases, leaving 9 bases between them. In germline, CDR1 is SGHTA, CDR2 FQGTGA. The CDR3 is CASSFDSTSGANVLTF. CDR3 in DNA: TGTGCCAGCAGCTTCGACAGTACCTCTGGGGCCAACGTCCTGACTTTC.

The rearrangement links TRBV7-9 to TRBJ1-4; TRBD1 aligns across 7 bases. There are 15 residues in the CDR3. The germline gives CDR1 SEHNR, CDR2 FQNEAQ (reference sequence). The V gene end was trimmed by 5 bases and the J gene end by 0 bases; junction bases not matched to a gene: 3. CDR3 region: CASSTDRATNEKLFF. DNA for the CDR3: TGTGCCAGCAGCACAGACAGGGCAACTAATGAAAAACTGTTTTTT. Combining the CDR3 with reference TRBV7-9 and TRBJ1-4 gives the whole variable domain DTGVSQNPRHKITKRGQNVTFRCDPISEHNRLYWYRQTLGQGPEFLTYFQNEAQLEKSRLLSDRFSAERPKGSFSTLEIQRTEQGDSAMYLCASSTDRATNEKLFFGSGTQLSVL.

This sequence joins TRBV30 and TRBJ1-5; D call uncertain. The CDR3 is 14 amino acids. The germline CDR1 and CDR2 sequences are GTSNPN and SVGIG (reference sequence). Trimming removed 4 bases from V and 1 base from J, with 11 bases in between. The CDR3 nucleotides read TGTGCCTGGAATTTCGGATTGAGCAATCAGCCCCAGCATTTT. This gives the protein CAWNFGLSNQPQHF.

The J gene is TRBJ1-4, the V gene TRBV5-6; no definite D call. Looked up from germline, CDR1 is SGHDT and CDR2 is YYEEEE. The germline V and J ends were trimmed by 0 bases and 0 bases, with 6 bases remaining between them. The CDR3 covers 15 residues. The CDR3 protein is CASSLGLATNEKLFF. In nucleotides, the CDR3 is TGTGCCAGCAGCTTGGGACTTGCAACTAATGAAAAACTGTTTTTT.

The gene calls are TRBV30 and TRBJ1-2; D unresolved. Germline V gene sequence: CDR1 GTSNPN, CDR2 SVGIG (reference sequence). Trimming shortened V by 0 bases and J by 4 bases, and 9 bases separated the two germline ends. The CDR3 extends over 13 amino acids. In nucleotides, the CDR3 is TGTGCCTGGAGTGTCGCCAGACTCTATGGCTACACCTTC. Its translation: CAWSVARLYGYTF.

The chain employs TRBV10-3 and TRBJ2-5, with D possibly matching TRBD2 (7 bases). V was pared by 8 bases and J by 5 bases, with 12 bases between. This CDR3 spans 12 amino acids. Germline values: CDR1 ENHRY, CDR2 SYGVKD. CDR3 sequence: CAISGGEETQYF. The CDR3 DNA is TGTGCCATCTCGGGGGGCGAGGAGACCCAGTACTTC.

In DNA form, the CDR3 reads TGTGCCAGCCGCCCACGGACAGTTGAAAAACTGTTTTTT. Protein product: CASRPRTVEKLFF. The chain joins TRBV7-8 to TRBJ1-4; D possibly corresponds to TRBD1 (6 bases). Germline V gene sequence: CDR1 SGHVS, CDR2 FQNEAQ. The CDR3 spans 13 residues. Between the trimmed V and J ends, which lost 8 bases and 7 bases, there was a span of 14 bases.

CDR3 sequence: CASSIDAGALGETQYF. The CDR3 nucleotides are TGTGCCAGTAGTATAGATGCAGGGGCGCTAGGGGAGACCCAGTACTTC. The V gene is TRBV19, the J gene TRBJ2-5; D possibly corresponds to TRBD1 (6 bases). V lost 0 bases, J lost 5 bases, and 16 bases lay in between. Germline V gives CDR1 LNHDA, CDR2 SQIVND (reference sequence). The CDR3 is 16 residues long.

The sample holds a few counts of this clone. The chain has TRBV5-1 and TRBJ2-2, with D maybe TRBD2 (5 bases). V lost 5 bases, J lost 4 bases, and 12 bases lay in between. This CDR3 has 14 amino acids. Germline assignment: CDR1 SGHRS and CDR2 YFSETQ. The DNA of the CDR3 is TGCGCCAGCAGTTCACGTGCGGGCACCGGGGAGCTGTTTTTT. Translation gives CASSSRAGTGELFF. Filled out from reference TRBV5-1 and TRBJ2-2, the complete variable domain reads KAGVTQTPRYLIKTRGQQVTLSCSPISGHRSVSWYQQTPGQGLQFLFEYFSETQRNKGNFPGRFSGRQFSNSRSEMNVSTLELGDSALYLCASSSRAGTGELFFGEGSRLTVL.